This entry lists 14 T cell receptor beta chains sequenced from one sample in a study of vaccination effects on CD4 cells after COVID-19. These receptors lack a known antigen. Data came from immunoSEQ multiplex PCR; TCRdb stores just in-frame clones and leaves some out. The data contain roughly 73,000 clones, 65% to 85% of them singletons. Prior to sequencing, the ViraFEST assay stimulated PBMC with viral peptide pools, which expanded the antigen-specific CD4+ T cells. Following culture for around 9 days, CD4+ T cells were isolated. This individual tested PCR-positive for SARS-CoV-2 infection between March and December 2020. The starting material was CD4+ T cells from PBMCs cultured with HIV peptides, obtained before COVID-19 vaccination. Noted subset: HIV-1 Nef peptide pool negative control/reference culture. The receptors were gathered from a human donor who had a prior SARS-CoV-2 infection.

A few counts support this clone. The gene calls are TRBV5-4 and TRBJ2-3, with D perhaps TRBD2 (5 bases). The germline V and J ends were trimmed by 0 bases and 0 bases, with 8 bases remaining between them. The CDR3 is made up of 15 amino acids. Germline V gene lookup returns CDR1 SGHNT and CDR2 YYREEE (reference sequence). DNA for the CDR3: TGTGCCAGCAGCTTGGAAGGCGGGAGCACAGATACGCAGTATTTT. This sequence encodes CASSLEGGSTDTQYF.

This clone appeared once. The rearrangement links TRBV25-1 to TRBJ2-5, with D perhaps matching TRBD1 or TRBD2 (5 bases each). Trimming removed 9 bases from V and 0 bases from J, with 14 bases in between. CDR1 is MGHDK and CDR2 is SYGVNS in the germline V gene. CDR3 length: 14 amino acids. The CDR3 reads CASRGGWYQETQYF. DNA of the CDR3: TGTGCCAGTCGGGGCGGGTGGTACCAAGAGACCCAGTACTTC.

The genes are TRBV30 and TRBJ2-4; the D gene is possibly TRBD2 (6 bases). This CDR3 is built from 17 residues. V was trimmed by 2 bases and J by 0 bases, leaving 17 bases between them. Germline V gives CDR1 GTSNPN, CDR2 SVGIG (reference sequence). DNA of the CDR3: TGTGCCTGGAGTAAACCCCGCGGGGACCCAGCCAAAAACATTCAGTACTTC. It yields the protein CAWSKPRGDPAKNIQYF.

In DNA, the CDR3 is TGTGCCAGCAGCATTAGTGGGGGTGAGCAGTTCTTC. The encoded protein is CASSISGGEQFF. The chain uses TRBV7-9 and TRBJ2-1; D may match TRBD1 or TRBD2 (5 bases each). V was shortened by 5 bases and J by 9 bases, with 11 bases between the two germline ends. CDR1 SEHNR and CDR2 FQNEAQ come from the germline V gene (reference sequence). The length of the CDR3 is 12 residues.

The rearrangement links TRBV30 to TRBJ2-1; D not resolved. Germline assignment: CDR1 GTSNPN and CDR2 SVGIG (reference sequence). The germline V and J ends were trimmed by 4 bases and 0 bases, with 10 bases remaining between them. This CDR3 comprises 14 residues. The CDR3 DNA is TGTGCCTGGATTCCAGCTAGCTCCTACAATGAGCAGTTCTTC. This sequence encodes CAWIPASSYNEQFF.

The genes are TRBV7-3 and TRBJ2-1; D uncertain. From germline, CDR1 is SGHTA and CDR2 FQGTGA. V was clipped by 4 bases and J by 8 bases, with 12 bases between them. The CDR3 spans 13 residues. The CDR3 nucleotides read TGTGCCAGCAGCTCCACCCGGATCGATGAGCAGTTCTTC. Translation: CASSSTRIDEQFF.

CDR3 coding DNA: TGCGCCAGCAGCTCGTTACGAGGGGAATACTCTGGGGCCAACGTCCTGACTTTC. Translation gives CASSSLRGEYSGANVLTF. The V call is TRBV5-1, the J call TRBJ2-6; D possibly uses TRBD1 or TRBD2 (5 bases each). CDR1 is SGHRS and CDR2 is YFSETQ in the germline V gene. This CDR3 contains 18 residues. V shed 3 bases and J shed 0 bases, with 16 bases lying between them.

V and J are TRBV3-1 (or the pseudogene TRBV3-2) and TRBJ2-1, with D possibly being TRBD2 (5 bases). Trimming shortened V by 5 bases and J by 7 bases, and 15 bases separated the two germline ends. This CDR3 is built from 14 residues. The germline V gene has CDR1 LGHDT and CDR2 YNNKEL (reference sequence). This CDR3 reads CASSSSERRNEQFF. CDR3 in DNA: TGTGCCAGCAGCTCCTCGGAGCGGAGAAATGAGCAGTTCTTC.

This clone was observed a few times. The chain uses TRBV7-2 and TRBJ1-2; D possibly corresponds to TRBD1 (6 bases). Germline CDR1 SGHTA, CDR2 FQGNSA. Trimming removed 0 bases at V and 8 bases at J, with 31 bases between. CDR3 length: 20 amino acids. The CDR3 is CASSLAWWGLGGQGSYGYTF. The DNA of the CDR3 is TGTGCCAGCAGCTTAGCTTGGTGGGGTTTAGGGGGGCAGGGCTCGTACGGCTACACCTTC.

The chain couples TRBV11-3 to TRBJ2-1; 9 positions match TRBD2. V lost 1 base to trimming and J lost 7 bases; unmatched junction nucleotides: 8. Germline assignment: CDR1 SGHNT and CDR2 YENEEA. The CDR3 covers 16 residues. CDR3 amino acids: CASSLGRAGGWNEQFF. CDR3 sequence (DNA): TGTGCCAGCAGCTTAGGACGAGCGGGAGGATGGAATGAGCAGTTCTTC.

V is TRBV5-1 and J is TRBJ1-2; the match to TRBD1 covers 10 bases. This CDR3 region has 14 residues. The germline V gene encodes CDR1 SGHRS and CDR2 YFSETQ. J lost 3 bases, V lost 4 bases, and 3 bases had no gene match. This CDR3 is CASSPGTGDYGYTF. Written as DNA, the CDR3 is TGCGCCAGCAGCCCCGGGACAGGGGACTATGGCTACACCTTC.

The rearrangement uses TRBV2 and TRBJ1-1; 8 bases match TRBD1. CDR1 and CDR2 from the germline V gene are SNHLY and FYNNEI. The V gene end was trimmed by 2 bases and the J gene end by 0 bases; junction bases not matched to a gene: 17. CDR3 size: 20 residues. CDR3 protein: CASSEMVFFTNRGVNTEAFF. The CDR3 coding sequence is TGTGCCAGCAGTGAAATGGTATTCTTTACTAACAGGGGGGTGAACACTGAAGCTTTCTTT.

This chain links TRBV27 with TRBJ2-7; D possibly corresponds to TRBD2 (5 bases). Germline V gene sequence: CDR1 MNHEY, CDR2 SMNVEV (reference sequence). This CDR3 contains 15 residues. V was pared by 3 bases and J by 1 base, with 13 bases between. The CDR3 loop reads CASSLVGVKSYEQYF. In DNA form, the CDR3 reads TGTGCCAGCAGTTTGGTCGGGGTCAAGTCCTACGAGCAGTACTTC.

The chain couples TRBV11-3 to TRBJ2-7; D is undetermined. The germline V gene encodes CDR1 SGHNT and CDR2 YENEEA. This CDR3 has 14 amino acids. Trimming took 1 base from V and 0 from J, leaving 7 bases between them. DNA of the CDR3: TGTGCCAGCAGCTTAGGACTGAGCTCCTACGAGCAGTACTTC. It specifies CASSLGLSSYEQYF.